This passage covers 11 T cell receptor beta chains from one sample sequenced in a study of monozygotic twins with inflammatory bowel disease. Each CDR3 protein gets one entry in TCRdb, which reprocessed the 5' RACE reads and gives no DNA. The sample data list some 150,000 distinct CDR3 sequences. Specimen: blood. The receptor set was obtained from a human donor with ulcerative colitis or Crohn's disease, or a healthy co-twin of an affected twin (not recorded which).

The chain combines TRBV2 with TRBJ2-7; TCRdb's D call, TRBD1, is unchecked because there is no DNA. Germline V lookup: CDR1 SNHLY, CDR2 FYNNEI. This CDR3 has 12 amino acids. CDR3 protein: CASRPDAQGEYF.

The chain's CDR3 is CASSVEGPRGEAFF. This chain links TRBV5-1 with TRBJ1-1. Germline V gives CDR1 SGHRS, CDR2 YFSETQ. The CDR3 has 14 amino acids.

This chain links TRBV9 with TRBJ2-5; the TRBD2 assignment by TCRdb is unverifiable without DNA. Germline assignment: CDR1 SGDLS and CDR2 YYNGEE. The CDR3 is 16 residues long. CDR3 residues: CASSRPGLAGVGTQYF.

This chain links TRBV12-3 or TRBV12-4 with TRBJ1-6. This CDR3 spans 13 amino acids. The CDR3 region is CASAQIYNSPLHF.

The V and J genes are TRBV20-1 and TRBJ2-5; without DNA, the TCRdb call of TRBD2 cannot be checked. This CDR3 region has 14 residues. CDR1 DFQATT and CDR2 SNEGSKA come from the germline V gene (reference sequence). This chain's CDR3 is CSARDLDYRKTQYF.

The chain employs TRBV5-1 and TRBJ1-6. Germline V lookup: CDR1 SGHRS, CDR2 YFSETQ. CDR3 length equals 16 residues. The CDR3 loop reads CASSLAAAAGASPLHF.

The chain uses TRBV27 and TRBJ1-3. The CDR3 is made up of 14 amino acids. The V gene's germline CDR1 is MNHEY and CDR2 SMNVEV (reference sequence). The CDR3 here is CASSLSGPGDTIYF.

The chain recombines TRBV24-1 with TRBJ2-6. Germline V gene lookup returns CDR1 KGHDR and CDR2 SFDVKD. The CDR3 length is 16 residues. This CDR3 is CATSDTRPSGANVLTF.

The CDR3 is CASKQGADGELFF. The chain has TRBV18 and TRBJ2-2; the D call of TRBD1 rests on TCRdb alone, since no DNA is present to check it. CDR1 is KGHSH, CDR2 LQKENI, per germline. CDR3 length: 13 residues.

The V call is TRBV4-2, the J call TRBJ2-2; TCRdb indicates TRBD2, and absent DNA this call remains unverified. Germline assignment: CDR1 LGHNA and CDR2 YNFKEQ. The CDR3 has 15 amino acids. The CDR3 spells CASSQDGDLAGELFF.

The chain combines TRBV7-2 with TRBJ2-2; TCRdb calls TRBD1, which cannot be checked without DNA. The CDR3 sequence is 16 residues long. Germline CDR1 reads SGHTA; CDR2 reads FQGNSA. CDR3 residues: CASSLGGTGVGGELFF.